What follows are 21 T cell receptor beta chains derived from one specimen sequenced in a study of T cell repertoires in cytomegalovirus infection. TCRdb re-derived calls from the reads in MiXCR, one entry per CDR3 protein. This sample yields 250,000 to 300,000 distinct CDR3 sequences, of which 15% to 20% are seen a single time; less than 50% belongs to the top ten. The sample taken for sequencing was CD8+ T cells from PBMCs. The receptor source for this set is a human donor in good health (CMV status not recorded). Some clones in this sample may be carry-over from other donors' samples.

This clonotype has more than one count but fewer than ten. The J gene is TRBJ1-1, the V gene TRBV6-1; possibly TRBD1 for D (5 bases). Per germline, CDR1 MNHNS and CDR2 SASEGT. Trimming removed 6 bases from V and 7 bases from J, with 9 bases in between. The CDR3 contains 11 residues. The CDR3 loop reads CASRTALEAFF. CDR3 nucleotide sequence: TGTGCCAGCAGGACAGCTCTTGAAGCTTTCTTT.

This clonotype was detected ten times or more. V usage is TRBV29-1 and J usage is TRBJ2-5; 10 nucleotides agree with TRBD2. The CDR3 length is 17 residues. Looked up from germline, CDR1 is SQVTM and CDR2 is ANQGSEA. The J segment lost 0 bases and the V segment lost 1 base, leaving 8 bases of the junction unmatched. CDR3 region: CSVEGGSSGGYQETQYF. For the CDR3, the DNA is TGCAGCGTTGAAGGTGGTAGTAGCGGGGGGTACCAAGAGACCCAGTACTTC. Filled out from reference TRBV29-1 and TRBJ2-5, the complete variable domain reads SAVISQKPSRDICQRGTSLTIQCQVDSQVTMMFWYRQQPGQSLTLIATANQGSEATYESGFVIDKFPISRPNLTFSTLTVSNMSPEDSSIYLCSVEGGSSGGYQETQYFGPGTRLLVL.

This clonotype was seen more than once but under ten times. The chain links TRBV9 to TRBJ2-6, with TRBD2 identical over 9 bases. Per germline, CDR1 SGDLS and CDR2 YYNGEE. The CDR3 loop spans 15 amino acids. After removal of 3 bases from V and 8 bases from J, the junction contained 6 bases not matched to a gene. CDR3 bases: TGTGCCAGCAGCGGCCGCGGGGGGGTCACCAACGTCCTGACTTTC. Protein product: CASSGRGGVTNVLTF.

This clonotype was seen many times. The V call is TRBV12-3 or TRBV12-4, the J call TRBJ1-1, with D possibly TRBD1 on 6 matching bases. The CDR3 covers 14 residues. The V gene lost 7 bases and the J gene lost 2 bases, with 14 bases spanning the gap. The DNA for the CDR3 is TGTGCCAGCAATCTAGGGGGACCCAACACTGAAGCTTTCTTT. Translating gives CASNLGGPNTEAFF.

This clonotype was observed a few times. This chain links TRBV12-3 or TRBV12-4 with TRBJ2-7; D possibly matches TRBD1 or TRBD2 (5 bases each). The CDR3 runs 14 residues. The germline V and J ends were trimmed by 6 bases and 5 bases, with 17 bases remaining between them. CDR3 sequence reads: CASSFPGAGNEQYF. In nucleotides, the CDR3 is TGTGCCAGCAGCTTTCCCGGGGCAGGGAACGAGCAGTACTTC.

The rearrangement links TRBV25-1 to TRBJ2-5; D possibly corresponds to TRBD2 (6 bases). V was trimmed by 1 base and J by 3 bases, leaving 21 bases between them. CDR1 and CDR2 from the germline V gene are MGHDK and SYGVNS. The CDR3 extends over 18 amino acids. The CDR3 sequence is CASSEWAGTTTIKETQYF. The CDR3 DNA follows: TGTGCCAGCAGTGAATGGGCGGGGACGACAACTATAAAAGAGACCCAGTACTTC. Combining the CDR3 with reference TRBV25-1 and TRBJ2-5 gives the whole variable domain EADIYQTPRYLVIGTGKKITLECSQTMGHDKMYWYQQDPGMELHLIHYSYGVNSTEKGDLSSESTVSRIRTEHFPLTLESARPSHTSQYLCASSEWAGTTTIKETQYFGPGTRLLVL.

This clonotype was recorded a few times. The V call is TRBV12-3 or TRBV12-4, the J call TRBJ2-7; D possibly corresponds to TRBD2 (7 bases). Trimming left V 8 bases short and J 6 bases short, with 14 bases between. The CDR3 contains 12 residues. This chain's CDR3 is CASAVGGAEQYF. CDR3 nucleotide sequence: TGTGCCAGCGCCGTAGGGGGGGCCGAGCAGTACTTC.

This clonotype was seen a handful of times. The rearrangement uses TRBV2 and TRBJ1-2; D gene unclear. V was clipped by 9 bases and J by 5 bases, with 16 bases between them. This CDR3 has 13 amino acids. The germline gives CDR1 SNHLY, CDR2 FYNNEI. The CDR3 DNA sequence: TGTGCCAGTACTTACGACCGACCATATGGCTACACCTTC. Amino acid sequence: CASTYDRPYGYTF.

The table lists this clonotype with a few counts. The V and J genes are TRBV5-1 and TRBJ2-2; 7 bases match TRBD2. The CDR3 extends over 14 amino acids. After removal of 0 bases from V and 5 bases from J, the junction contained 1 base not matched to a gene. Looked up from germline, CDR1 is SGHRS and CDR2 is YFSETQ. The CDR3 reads CASSLEAGTGELFF. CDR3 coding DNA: TGCGCCAGCAGCTTGGAAGCGGGAACCGGGGAGCTGTTTTTT.

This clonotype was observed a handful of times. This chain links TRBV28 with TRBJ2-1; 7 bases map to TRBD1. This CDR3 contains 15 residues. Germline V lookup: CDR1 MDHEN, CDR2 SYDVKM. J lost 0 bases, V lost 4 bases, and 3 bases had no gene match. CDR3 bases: TGTGCCAGCAGTTCCGGGGACAGCTCCTACAATGAGCAGTTCTTC. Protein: CASSSGDSSYNEQFF.

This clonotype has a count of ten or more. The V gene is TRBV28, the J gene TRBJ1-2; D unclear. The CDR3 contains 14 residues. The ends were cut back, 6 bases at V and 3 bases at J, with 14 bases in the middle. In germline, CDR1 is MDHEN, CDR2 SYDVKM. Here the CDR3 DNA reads TGTGCCAGCAGCCGCCGGACCACCCACTATGGCTACACCTTC. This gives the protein CASSRRTTHYGYTF.

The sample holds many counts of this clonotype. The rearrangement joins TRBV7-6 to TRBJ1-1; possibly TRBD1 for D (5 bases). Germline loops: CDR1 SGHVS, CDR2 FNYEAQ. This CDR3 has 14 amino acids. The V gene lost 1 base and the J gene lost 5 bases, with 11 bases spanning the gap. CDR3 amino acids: CASSLGSGGTEAFF. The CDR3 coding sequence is TGTGCCAGCAGCTTAGGGTCGGGGGGGACTGAAGCTTTCTTT.

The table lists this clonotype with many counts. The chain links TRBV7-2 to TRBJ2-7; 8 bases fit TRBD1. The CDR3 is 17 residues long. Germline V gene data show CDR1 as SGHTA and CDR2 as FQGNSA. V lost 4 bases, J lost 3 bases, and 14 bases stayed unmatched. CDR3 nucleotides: TGTGCCAGCAGCTCTCGGGACAGGCCGACAATAATCTACGAGCAGTACTTC. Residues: CASSSRDRPTIIYEQYF.

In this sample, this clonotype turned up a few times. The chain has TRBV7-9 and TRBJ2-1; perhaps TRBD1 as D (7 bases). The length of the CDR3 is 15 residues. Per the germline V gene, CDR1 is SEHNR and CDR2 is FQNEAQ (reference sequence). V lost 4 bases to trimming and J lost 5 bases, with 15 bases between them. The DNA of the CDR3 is TGTGCCAGCAGCTCCCAGGGGGGCTCGAACAATGAGCAGTTCTTC. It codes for CASSSQGGSNNEQFF.

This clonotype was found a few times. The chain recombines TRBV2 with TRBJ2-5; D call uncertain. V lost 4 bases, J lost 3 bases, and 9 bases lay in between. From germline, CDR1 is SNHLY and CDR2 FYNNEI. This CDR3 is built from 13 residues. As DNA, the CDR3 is TGTGCCAGCAGTGCCGCCGGTGAAGAGACCCAGTACTTC. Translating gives CASSAAGEETQYF.

The CDR3 DNA reads as TGTGCCAGCGCCAGAACGGGACTAGCCAATTACAATGAGCAGTTCTTC. The encoded protein is CASARTGLANYNEQFF. The V gene is TRBV9, the J gene TRBJ2-1; 9 nucleotides match TRBD2. The CDR3 spans 16 residues. J lost 4 bases, V lost 7 bases, and 12 bases had no gene match. The V gene's germline CDR1 is SGDLS and CDR2 YYNGEE.

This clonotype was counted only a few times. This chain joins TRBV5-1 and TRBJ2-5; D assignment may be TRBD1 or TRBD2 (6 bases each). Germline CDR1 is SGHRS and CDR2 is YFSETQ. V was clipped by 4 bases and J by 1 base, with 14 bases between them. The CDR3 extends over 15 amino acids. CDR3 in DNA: TGCGCCAGCAGCCCTGGAGGGGGTCTCCAAGAGACCCAGTACTTC. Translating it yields CASSPGGGLQETQYF.

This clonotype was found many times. CDR3 in amino acids: CAISEFAQGISGANVLTF. As DNA, the CDR3 is TGTGCCATCAGTGAGTTCGCACAGGGAATCTCTGGGGCCAACGTCCTGACTTTC. The chain employs TRBV10-3 and TRBJ2-6, with D perhaps TRBD1 (6 bases). The CDR3 totals 18 residues. Germline CDR1 is ENHRY and CDR2 is SYGVKD. V was pared by 1 base and J by 0 bases, with 13 bases between.

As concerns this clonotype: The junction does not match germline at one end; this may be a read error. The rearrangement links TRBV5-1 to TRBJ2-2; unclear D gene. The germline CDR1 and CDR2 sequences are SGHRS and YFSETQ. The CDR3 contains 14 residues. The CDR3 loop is CASSYSRNTEELFF. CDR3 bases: TGCGCCAGCAGCTATTCTAGGAACACCGAGGAGCTGTTTTTT.

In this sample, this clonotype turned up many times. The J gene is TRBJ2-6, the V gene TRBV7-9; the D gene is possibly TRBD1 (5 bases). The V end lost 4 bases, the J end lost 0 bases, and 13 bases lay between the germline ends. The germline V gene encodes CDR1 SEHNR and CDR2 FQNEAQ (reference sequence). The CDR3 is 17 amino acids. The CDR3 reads CASSSTTALSGANVLTF. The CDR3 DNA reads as TGTGCCAGCAGCTCGACGACAGCCCTCTCTGGGGCCAACGTCCTGACTTTC. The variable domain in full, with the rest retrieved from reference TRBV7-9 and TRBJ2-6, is DTGVSQNPRHKITKRGQNVTFRCDPISEHNRLYWYRQTLGQGPEFLTYFQNEAQLEKSRLLSDRFSAERPKGSFSTLEIQRTEQGDSAMYLCASSSTTALSGANVLTFGAGSRLTVL.

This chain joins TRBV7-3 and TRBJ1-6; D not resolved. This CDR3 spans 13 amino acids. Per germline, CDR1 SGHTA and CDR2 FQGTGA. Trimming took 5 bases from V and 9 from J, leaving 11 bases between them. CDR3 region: CASSMDGSSPLHF. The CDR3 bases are TGTGCCAGCAGCATGGATGGGTCTTCACCCCTCCACTTT. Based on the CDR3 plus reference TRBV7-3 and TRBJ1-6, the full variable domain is GAGVSQTPSNKVTEKGKYVELRCDPISGHTALYWYRQSLGQGPEFLIYFQGTGAADDSGLPNDRFFAVRPEGSVSTLKIQRTERGDSAVYLCASSMDGSSPLHFGNGTRLTVT.